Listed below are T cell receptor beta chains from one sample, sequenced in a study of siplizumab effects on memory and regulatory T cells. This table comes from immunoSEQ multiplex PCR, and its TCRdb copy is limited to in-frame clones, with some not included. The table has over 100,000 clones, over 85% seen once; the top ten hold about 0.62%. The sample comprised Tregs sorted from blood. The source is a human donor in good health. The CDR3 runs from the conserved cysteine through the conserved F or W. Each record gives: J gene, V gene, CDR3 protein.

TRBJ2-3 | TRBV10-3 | CAISRHLTSGSTDTQYF
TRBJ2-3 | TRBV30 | CAWSWGSTDTQYF
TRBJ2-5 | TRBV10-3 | CAISASPGLAQETQYF
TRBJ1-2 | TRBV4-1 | CASSHRPSVVGYTF
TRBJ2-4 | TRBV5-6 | CASSLGGLTKNIQYF
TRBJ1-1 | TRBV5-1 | CASSQRGLGTEAFF
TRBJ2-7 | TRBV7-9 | CASSLANLTSGGYEQYF
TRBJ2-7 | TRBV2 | CASSLEGVTQYF
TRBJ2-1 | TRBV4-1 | CASSQDRTSGSDEQFF
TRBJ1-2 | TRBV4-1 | CASSHPGTAADYGYTF
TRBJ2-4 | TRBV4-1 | CASSLRTSGRAMAKNIQYF
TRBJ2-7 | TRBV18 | CASSPGTSGIYEQYF
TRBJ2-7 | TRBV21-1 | CASSKVRWREEYYEQYF
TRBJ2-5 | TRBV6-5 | CASSGLAGSEETQYF
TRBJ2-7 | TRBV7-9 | CASSSGTYEQYF
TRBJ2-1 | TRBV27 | CASSLFAGESEFF
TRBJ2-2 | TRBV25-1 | CASSSSISNTGELFF
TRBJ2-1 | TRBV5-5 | CASSPTGTSRNEQFF
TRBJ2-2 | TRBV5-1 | CASSVNTGELFF
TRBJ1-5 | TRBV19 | CASSISTPAGSNQPQHF
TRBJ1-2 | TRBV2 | CASSGGGRGYYGYTF
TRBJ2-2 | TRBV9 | CASSPRISQTGELFF
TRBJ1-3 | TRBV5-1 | CASSLTVSGNTIYF
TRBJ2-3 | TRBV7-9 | CASSLSTGQYF
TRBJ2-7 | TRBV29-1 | CSVQRDRYEQYF
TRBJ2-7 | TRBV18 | CASSPSPAHEQYF
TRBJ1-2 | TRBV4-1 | CASSQDLADYGYTF
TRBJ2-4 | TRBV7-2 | CASSATVLNIQYF
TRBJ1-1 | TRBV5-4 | CASRPGTENTEAFF
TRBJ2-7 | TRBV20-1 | CSASKVGEQYF
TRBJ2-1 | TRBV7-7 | CASSLAPRAQGEQFF
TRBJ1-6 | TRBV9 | CASSVDGGQGPPLHF
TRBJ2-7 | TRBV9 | CASSVEGAGNEQYF
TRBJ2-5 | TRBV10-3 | CAISESGAQETQYF
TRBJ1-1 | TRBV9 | CASTDDRGTEAFF
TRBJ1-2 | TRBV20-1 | CSASEDYGYTF
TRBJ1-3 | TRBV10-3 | CAISSGQGSGNTIYF
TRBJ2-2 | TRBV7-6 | CASSFGQGVTYTGELFF
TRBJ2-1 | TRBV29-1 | CSVVLAGITNEQFF